Listed here are 3 T cell receptor beta chains from one sample, sequenced in a study of vaccination and CD4 T cells after COVID-19 (dated by TCRdb to the early 2020s). The method behind the library was PCR. The instrument given in TCRdb is Illumina iSeq 100. DNA from cultured CD4+ T cells was subjected to TCR sequencing with the Oncomine TCR Beta short-read assay at the Johns Hopkins FTIC core. The QIAamp micro DNA kit was used to extract genomic DNA from the cultured CD4+ T cells. The public sequencing data were trimmed at Q25 with fastp and processed into clonotypes with MiXCR by TCRdb, which kept only in-frame beta chains. Each entry merges the rows of one CDR3 protein and shows their most common DNA and genes. In all, the sample holds 5,800 or so distinct CDR3 sequences, and around 34% of those were seen once. The ten top clones hold over 35% of the sample. The treatment or condition label corresponds to: approximately nine-day PBMC culture with coronavirus spike peptide pools or control peptides (ViraFEST assay). CD4+ T cells from unexposed donors were collected before the COVID-19 pandemic (2011-2018).

The antigens these receptors bind are not known. Sequenced: CD4+ T cells from blood, cultured in vitro. Every receptor here comes from a human donor in good health.

The chain joins TRBV7-9 to TRBJ2-3; TRBD1 might be the D (6 bases). This CDR3 region has 15 residues. Germline assignment: CDR1 SEHNR and CDR2 FQNEAQ (reference sequence). Trimming stripped 5 bases from V and 0 bases from J, with 12 bases between. For the CDR3, the DNA is TGTGCCAGCAGCGAACAGGGAATCAGCACAGATACGCAGTATTTT. Translated: CASSEQGISTDTQYF.

This clonotype came up a few times. This sequence joins TRBV20-1 and TRBJ1-5, with 10 bases that match TRBD1. There are 18 residues in the CDR3. CDR1 is DFQATT and CDR2 is SNEGSKA in the germline V gene (reference sequence). The V segment lost 6 bases and the J segment 0 bases; nucleotides outside the gene matches: 14. This CDR3 is CSATDRDRGRYSNQPQHF. DNA for the CDR3: TGCAGTGCCACAGACCGGGACAGGGGCCGTTATAGCAATCAGCCCCAGCATTTT.

This sequence joins TRBV18 and TRBJ1-5; 10 nucleotides align to TRBD1. V gave up 6 bases and J gave up 3 bases; unmatched junction bases: 5. This CDR3 is built from 15 residues. Germline CDR1 reads KGHSH; CDR2 reads LQKENI. The CDR3 sequence: CASSRDRGHNQPQHF. DNA of the CDR3: TGTGCCAGCTCCAGGGACAGGGGACACAATCAGCCCCAGCATTTT.